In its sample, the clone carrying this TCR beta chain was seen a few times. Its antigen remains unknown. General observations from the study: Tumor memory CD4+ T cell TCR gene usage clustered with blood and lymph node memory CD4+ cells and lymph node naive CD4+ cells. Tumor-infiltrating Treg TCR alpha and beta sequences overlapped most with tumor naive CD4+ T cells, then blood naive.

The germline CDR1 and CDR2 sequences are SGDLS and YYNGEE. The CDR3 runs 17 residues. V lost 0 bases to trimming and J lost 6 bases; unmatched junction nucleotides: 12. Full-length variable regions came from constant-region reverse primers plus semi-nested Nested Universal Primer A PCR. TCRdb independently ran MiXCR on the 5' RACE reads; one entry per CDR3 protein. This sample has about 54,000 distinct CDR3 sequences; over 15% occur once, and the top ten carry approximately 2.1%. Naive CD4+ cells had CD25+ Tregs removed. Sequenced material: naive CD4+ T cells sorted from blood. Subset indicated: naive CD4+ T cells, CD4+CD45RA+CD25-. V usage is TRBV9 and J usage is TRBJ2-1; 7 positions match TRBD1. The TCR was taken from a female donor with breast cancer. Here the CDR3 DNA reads TGTGCCAGCAGCGTAGCTACGGGACAGCTGGGGGTCAATGAGCAGTTCTTC. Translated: CASSVATGQLGVNEQFF.